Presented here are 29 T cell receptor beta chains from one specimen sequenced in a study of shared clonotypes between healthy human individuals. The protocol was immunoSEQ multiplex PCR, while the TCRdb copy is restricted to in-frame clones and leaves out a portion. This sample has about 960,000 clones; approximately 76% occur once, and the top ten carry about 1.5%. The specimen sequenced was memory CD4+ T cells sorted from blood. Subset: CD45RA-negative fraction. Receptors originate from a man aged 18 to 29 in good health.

In DNA, the CDR3 is TGTGCCAGCAGCCGTTGGGGGGGATCAGATACGCAGTATTTT. Amino acids: CASSRWGGSDTQYF. The rearrangement joins TRBV11-3 to TRBJ2-3; 7 positions agree with TRBD2. Germline-derived CDR1 and CDR2 are SGHNT and YENEEA. J gave up 4 bases and V 5 bases, and 6 bases lay outside the gene matches. CDR3 size: 14 residues. The whole variable domain, filled in from reference TRBV11-3 and TRBJ2-3, reads EAGVVQSPRYKIIEKKQPVAFWCNPISGHNTLYWYLQNLGQGPELLIRYENEEAVDDSQLPKDRFSAERLKGVDSTLKIQPAELGDSAVYLCASSRWGGSDTQYFGPGTRLTVL.

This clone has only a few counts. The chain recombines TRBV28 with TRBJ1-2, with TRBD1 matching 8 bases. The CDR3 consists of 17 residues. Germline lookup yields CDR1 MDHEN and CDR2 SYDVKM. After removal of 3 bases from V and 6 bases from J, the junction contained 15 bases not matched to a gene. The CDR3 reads CASSLSGQGRGSHGYTF. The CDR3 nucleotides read TGTGCCAGCAGTTTGTCCGGACAGGGCCGAGGGTCCCATGGCTACACCTTC.

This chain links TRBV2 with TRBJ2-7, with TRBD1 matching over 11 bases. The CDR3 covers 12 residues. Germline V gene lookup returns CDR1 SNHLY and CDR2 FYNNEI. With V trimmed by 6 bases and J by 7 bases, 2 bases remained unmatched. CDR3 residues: CASRDRGQEQYF. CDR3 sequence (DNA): TGTGCCAGCAGGGACAGGGGGCAAGAGCAGTACTTC.

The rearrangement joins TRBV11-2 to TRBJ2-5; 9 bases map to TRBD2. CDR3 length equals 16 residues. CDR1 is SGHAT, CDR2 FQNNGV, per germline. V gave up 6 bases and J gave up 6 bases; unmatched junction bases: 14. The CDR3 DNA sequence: TGTGCCAGCAGTCAAAACATGTTAGCGGGAGAGAAGACCCAGTACTTC. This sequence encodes CASSQNMLAGEKTQYF.

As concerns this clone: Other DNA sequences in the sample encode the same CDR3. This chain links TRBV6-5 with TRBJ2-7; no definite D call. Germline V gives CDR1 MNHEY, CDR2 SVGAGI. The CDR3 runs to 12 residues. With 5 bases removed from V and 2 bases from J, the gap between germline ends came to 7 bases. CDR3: CASSPLTYEQYF. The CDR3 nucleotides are TGTGCCAGCAGTCCCCTCACCTACGAGCAGTACTTC.

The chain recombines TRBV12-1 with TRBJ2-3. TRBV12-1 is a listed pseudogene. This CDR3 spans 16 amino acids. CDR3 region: CASSVAGVLLTDTQYF. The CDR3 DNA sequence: TGTGCCAGCAGCGTTGCGGGGGTCCTACTCACAGATACGCAGTATTTT.

CDR3: CASSLAGTGVDSLNEKLFF. The CDR3 DNA follows: TGTGCCAGCAGTTTGGCCGGGACAGGGGTAGACTCACTGAATGAAAAACTGTTTTTT. The chain combines TRBV28 with TRBJ1-4, with 10 bases that match TRBD1. The CDR3 loop spans 19 amino acids. Germline V gene lookup returns CDR1 MDHEN and CDR2 SYDVKM. V dropped 3 bases and J dropped 5; count of bases not matched to a gene: 15.

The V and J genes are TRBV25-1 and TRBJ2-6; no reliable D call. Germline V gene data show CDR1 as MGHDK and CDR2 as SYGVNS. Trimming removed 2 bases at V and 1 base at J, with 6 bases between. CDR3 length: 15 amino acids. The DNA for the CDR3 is TGTGCCAGCAGTGAACGAGTATCTGGGGCCAACGTCCTGACTTTC. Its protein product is CASSERVSGANVLTF. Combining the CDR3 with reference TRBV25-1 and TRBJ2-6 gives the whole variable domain EADIYQTPRYLVIGTGKKITLECSQTMGHDKMYWYQQDPGMELHLIHYSYGVNSTEKGDLSSESTVSRIRTEHFPLTLESARPSHTSQYLCASSERVSGANVLTFGAGSRLTVL.

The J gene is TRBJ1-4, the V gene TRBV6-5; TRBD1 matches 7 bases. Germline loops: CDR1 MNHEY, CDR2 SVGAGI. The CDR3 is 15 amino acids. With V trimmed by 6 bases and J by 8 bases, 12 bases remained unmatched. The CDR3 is CASSGARQGGEKLFF. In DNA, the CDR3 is TGTGCCAGCAGCGGGGCGAGACAGGGCGGGGAAAAACTGTTTTTT.

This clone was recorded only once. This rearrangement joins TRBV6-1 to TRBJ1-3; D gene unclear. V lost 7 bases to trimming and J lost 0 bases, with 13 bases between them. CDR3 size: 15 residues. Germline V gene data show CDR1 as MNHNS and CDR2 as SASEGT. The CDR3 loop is CASIAAYSSGNTIYF. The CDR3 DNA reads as TGTGCCAGCATCGCGGCCTACTCCTCTGGAAACACCATATATTTT.

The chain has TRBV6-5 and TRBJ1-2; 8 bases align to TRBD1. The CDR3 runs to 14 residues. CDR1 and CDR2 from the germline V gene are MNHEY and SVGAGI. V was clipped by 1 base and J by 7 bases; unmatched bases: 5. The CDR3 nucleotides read TGTGCCAGCAGTTACTTGGACAGGGTGGGTGGCTACACCTTC. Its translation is CASSYLDRVGGYTF.

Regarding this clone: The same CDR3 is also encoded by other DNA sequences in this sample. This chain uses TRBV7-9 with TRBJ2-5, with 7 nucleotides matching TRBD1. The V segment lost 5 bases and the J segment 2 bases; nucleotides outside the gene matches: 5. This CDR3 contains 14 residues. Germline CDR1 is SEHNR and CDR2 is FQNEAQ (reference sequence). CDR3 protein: CASSLGTVQETQYF. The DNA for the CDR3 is TGTGCCAGCAGCCTAGGGACAGTTCAAGAGACCCAGTACTTC.

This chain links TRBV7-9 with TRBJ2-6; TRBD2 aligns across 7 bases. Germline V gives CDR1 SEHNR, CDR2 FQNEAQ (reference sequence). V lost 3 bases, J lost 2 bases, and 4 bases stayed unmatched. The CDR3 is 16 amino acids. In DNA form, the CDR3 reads TGTGCCAGCAGCTTCCGGGGGAGGGCTGGGGCCAACGTCCTGACTTTC. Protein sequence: CASSFRGRAGANVLTF.

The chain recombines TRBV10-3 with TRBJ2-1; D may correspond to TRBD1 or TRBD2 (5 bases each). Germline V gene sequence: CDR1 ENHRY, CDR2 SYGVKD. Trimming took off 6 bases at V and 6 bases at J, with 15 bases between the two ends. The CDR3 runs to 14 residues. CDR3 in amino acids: CAIRGTVLSNEQFF. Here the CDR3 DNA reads TGTGCCATCAGGGGGACGGTCCTTAGCAATGAGCAGTTCTTC.

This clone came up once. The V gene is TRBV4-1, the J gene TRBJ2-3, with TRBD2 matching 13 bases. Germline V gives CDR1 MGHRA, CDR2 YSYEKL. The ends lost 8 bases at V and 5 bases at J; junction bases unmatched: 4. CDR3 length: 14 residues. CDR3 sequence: CASGTSGVGDTQYF. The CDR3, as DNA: TGCGCCAGCGGGACTAGCGGGGTTGGAGATACGCAGTATTTT.

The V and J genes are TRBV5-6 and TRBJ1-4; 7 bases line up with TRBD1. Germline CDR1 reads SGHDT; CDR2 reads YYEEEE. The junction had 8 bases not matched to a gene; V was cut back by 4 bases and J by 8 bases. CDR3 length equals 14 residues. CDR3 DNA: TGTGCCAGCAGCATAAGGGGGCTAGGAGAAAAACTGTTTTTT. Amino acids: CASSIRGLGEKLFF.

This CDR3 is CASSNGRSGYEQYF. In DNA form, the CDR3 reads TGTGCCAGCTCGAACGGGAGGAGTGGGTACGAGCAGTACTTC. The chain has TRBV18 and TRBJ2-7; TRBD2 matches at 7 bases. V lost 6 bases to trimming and J lost 4 bases; unmatched junction nucleotides: 9. Germline-derived CDR1 and CDR2 are KGHSH and LQKENI. The CDR3 loop spans 14 amino acids.

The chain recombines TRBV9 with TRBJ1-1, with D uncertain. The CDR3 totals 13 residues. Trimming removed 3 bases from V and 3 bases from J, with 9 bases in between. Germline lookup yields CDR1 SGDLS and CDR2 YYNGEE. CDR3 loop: CASSGGLDTEAFF. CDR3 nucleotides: TGTGCCAGCAGCGGGGGATTGGACACTGAAGCTTTCTTT.

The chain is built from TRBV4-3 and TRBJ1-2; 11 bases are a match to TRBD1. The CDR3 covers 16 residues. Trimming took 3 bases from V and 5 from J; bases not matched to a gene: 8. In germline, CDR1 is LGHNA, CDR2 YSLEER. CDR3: CASSQAGTGGRYGYTF. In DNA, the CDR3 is TGCGCCAGCAGCCAGGCCGGGACAGGGGGACGATATGGCTACACCTTC.

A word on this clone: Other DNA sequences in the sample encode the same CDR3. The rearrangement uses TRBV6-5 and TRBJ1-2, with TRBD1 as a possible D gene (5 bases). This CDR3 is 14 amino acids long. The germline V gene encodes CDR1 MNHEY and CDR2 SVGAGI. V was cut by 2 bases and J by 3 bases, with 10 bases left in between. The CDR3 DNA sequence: TGTGCCAGCAGTTACAGTCGGGACCACTATGGCTACACCTTC. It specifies CASSYSRDHYGYTF.

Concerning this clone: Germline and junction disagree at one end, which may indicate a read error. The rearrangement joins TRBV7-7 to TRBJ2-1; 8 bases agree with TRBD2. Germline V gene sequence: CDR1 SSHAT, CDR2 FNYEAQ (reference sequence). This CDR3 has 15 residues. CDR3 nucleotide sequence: TGTGCTAGCAGCCCGGGGGGGTCCTCCTACAATGAGCAGTTCTTC. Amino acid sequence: CASSPGGSSYNEQFF.

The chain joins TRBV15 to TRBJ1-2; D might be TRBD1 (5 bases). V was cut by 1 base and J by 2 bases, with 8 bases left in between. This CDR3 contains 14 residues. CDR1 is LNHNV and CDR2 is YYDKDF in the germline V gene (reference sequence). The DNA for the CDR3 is TGTGCCACCAGCAGAGGATGGGGCAACTATGGCTACACCTTC. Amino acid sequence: CATSRGWGNYGYTF.

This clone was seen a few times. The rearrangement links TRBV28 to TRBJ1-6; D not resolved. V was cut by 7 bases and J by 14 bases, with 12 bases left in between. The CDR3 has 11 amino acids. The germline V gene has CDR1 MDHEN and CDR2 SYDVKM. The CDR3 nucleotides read TGTGCCAGCACTGGACCCCCCTCCCTCCACTTT. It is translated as CASTGPPSLHF.

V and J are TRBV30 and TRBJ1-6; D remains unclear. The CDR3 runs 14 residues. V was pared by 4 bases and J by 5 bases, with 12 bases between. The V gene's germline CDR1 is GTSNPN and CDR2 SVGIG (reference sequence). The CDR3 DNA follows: TGTGCCTGGATCAGCAGCGTGGATAATTCACCCCTCCACTTT. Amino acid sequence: CAWISSVDNSPLHF.

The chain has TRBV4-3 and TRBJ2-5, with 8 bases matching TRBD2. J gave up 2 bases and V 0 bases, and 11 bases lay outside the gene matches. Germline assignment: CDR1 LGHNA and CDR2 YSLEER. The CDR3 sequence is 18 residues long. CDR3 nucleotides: TGCGCCAGCAGCCAAGATCTTGGGGGAGCGGGAGCGCAAGAGACCCAGTACTTC. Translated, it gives CASSQDLGGAGAQETQYF.

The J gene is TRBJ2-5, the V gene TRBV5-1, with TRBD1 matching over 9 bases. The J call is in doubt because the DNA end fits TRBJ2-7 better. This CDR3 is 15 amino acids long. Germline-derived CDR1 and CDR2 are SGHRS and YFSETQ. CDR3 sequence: CASSLQQGAAYEQYF. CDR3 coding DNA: TGCGCCAGCAGCTTACAACAGGGGGCGGCCTACGAGCAGTACTTC.

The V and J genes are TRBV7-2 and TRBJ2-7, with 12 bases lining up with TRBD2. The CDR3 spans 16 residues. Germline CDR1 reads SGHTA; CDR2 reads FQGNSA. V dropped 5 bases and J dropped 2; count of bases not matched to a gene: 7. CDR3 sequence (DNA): TGTGCCAGCAGCCTAACTAGCGGGGGGACTCCCTACGAGCAGTACTTC. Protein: CASSLTSGGTPYEQYF.

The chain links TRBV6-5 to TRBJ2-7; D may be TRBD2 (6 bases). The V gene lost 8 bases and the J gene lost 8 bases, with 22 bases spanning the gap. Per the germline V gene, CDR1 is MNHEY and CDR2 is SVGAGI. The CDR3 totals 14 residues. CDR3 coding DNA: TGTGCCAGCTCCCGAACGGGGGAGGTCGAGAAGCAGTACTTC. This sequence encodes CASSRTGEVEKQYF.

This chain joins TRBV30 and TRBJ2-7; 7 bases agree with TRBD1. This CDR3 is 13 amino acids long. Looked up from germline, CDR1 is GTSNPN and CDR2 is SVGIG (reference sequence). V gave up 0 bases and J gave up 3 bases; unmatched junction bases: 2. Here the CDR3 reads CAWSVNRGYEQYF. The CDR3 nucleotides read TGTGCCTGGAGTGTAAACAGGGGCTACGAGCAGTACTTC.